This section outlines one T cell receptor beta chain sequence together with its context. Trimming removed 7 bases from V and 0 bases from J; junction bases left unmatched: 16. CDR1 and CDR2 from the germline V gene are SNHLY and FYNNEI. CDR3 length: 19 residues. Authors' methods: By means of reference gene primer amplification, nucleated cell counts were estimated. Some clones are missing from TCRdb's copy, which holds only in-frame ones; the method was immunoSEQ multiplex PCR. The DNA was the basis for D and trimming; V, J and clone size are from that table. Here the sample spans approximately 160,000 clones, about 86% being singletons. The entry originates in a study of blood T cell repertoires in COVID-19. Study as a whole: T cells, B-cell-depleted T cells, or PBMCs supplied cDNA or gDNA.

The chain uses TRBV2 and TRBJ2-1, with 9 bases that match TRBD1. Sequences were obtained from peripheral blood. This TCR was recovered from a middle-aged man with active or convalescent COVID-19. The CDR3 nucleotides read TGTGCCAGCACGAGGGACAGGGTGGATCCTCTAAGCTCCTACAATGAGCAGTTCTTC. Translation: CASTRDRVDPLSSYNEQFF.